This TCR beta chain was recovered during a study of shared clonotypes between healthy human individuals. The table came from immunoSEQ multiplex PCR; TCRdb's copy has only in-frame clones and leaves some out. The table lists millions of clones, approximately 92% of them singletons. V was trimmed by 0 bases and J by 1 base, leaving 10 bases between them. The CDR3 is 15 residues long. CDR1 and CDR2 (germline): SGHRS, YFSETQ. The sample consisted of naive CD4+ T cells sorted from blood. Indicated subset: CD45RA+ positively selected. J is TRBJ1-2 and V is TRBV5-1; D is unresolved. This TCR came from a man younger than 35 in good health. The CDR3 region has the DNA TGCGCCAGCAGCTTGGGCCGAAAGGGTAACTATGGCTACACCTTC. Protein sequence: CASSLGRKGNYGYTF.